In this sample, the clone carrying this T cell receptor beta chain turned up once. A far more abundant clone sits one base away, making this likely a read error. Germline V gene lookup returns CDR1 SGHTA and CDR2 FQGNSA. This CDR3 comprises 14 residues. These data come from a study of regulatory T cells in long-lasting Graves disease. Time point described: newly diagnosed GD, antithyroid drugs for less than 3 months. From RNA extracted from PBMCs, the TCR library was made. With iRepertoire HTBI primers and Arm-PCR of CDR3 regions, TCR beta libraries were built. Each CDR3 protein is one row after TCRdb ran MiXCR on the multiplex PCR reads. The repertoire holds 620,000 or so distinct CDR3 sequences, 15% to 20% seen once, with approximately 18% in the top ten. This sample also appeared in a second study, on T cells in Graves' hyperthyroidism and ophthalmopathy.

This receptor was obtained from a woman younger than 45 with Graves disease. The genes are TRBV7-2 and TRBJ1-1; D might be TRBD1 (6 bases). The source material was peripheral blood mononuclear cells (PBMCs), sampled at new diagnosis, from a patient treated with antithyroid drugs. CDR3 region: CAGSFYGTTKSAFF. The CDR3 nucleotides read TGTGCCGGCAGCTTCTATGGGACAACTAAGTCAGCTTTCTTT.